The next 3 T cell receptor beta chains were all read from a single sample in a study of tumor-infiltrating lymphocytes in localized non-small cell lung cancer (dated by TCRdb to the early 2020s). The receptor library was made with the immunoSEQ multiplex PCR assay. The immuneACCESS repertoire file appears here via TCRdb, limited to in-frame rearrangements. These files lack a portion of the clones; in checked studies, under half of the deficit traces to unresolved V genes, and the cause of the others is not known. In this sample the table shows about 13,000 clones, approximately 85% of which occur a single time. Approximately 21% of the sample is taken by the ten largest. Sequencing was performed on lung tumor tissue. The origin of the receptors is a human donor with non-small cell lung cancer.

The chain links TRBV2 to TRBJ2-1; 7 bases line up with TRBD1. Germline CDR1 and CDR2: SNHLY and FYNNEI. V gave up 8 bases and J gave up 0 bases; unmatched junction bases: 7. CDR3 length: 15 amino acids. The CDR3 spells CASGRDRSSYNEQFF. The CDR3 DNA is TGTGCCAGCGGTCGGGACAGAAGCTCCTACAATGAGCAGTTCTTC.

The chain has TRBV28 and TRBJ1-2; maybe TRBD1 (6 bases). V was trimmed by 6 bases and J by 2 bases, leaving 7 bases between them. In germline, CDR1 is MDHEN, CDR2 SYDVKM. The CDR3 runs 12 residues. CDR3 nucleotide sequence: TGTGCCAGCAGCAGGGGCAACTATGGCTACACCTTC. This gives the protein CASSRGNYGYTF.

Notes on this clone: The same CDR3 also results from other DNA sequences found in this sample. CDR3 amino acids: CASSVDSGRGETQYF. The CDR3 bases are TGTGCCAGCAGCGTAGATAGCGGTAGGGGGGAGACCCAGTACTTC. The chain joins TRBV9 to TRBJ2-5; the D call may be TRBD1 or TRBD2 (6 bases each). CDR1 and CDR2 (germline): SGDLS, YYNGEE. This CDR3 is built from 15 residues. V gave up 0 bases and J gave up 5 bases, with 14 bases separating them.